Included here is one T cell receptor (beta chain) sequence, with context. The same CDR3 can be traced to other DNA sequences in this sample. This CDR3 comprises 14 residues. The germline V gene has CDR1 SGHNT and CDR2 YYREEE (reference sequence). V gave up 5 bases and J gave up 2 bases; unmatched junction bases: 3. This entry comes from a study of blood T cell repertoires in COVID-19. Some clones are missing from TCRdb's copy, which holds only in-frame ones; the method was immunoSEQ multiplex PCR. There are some 490,000 clones in the sample; approximately 83% occur only once, and approximately 2.9% lies in the top ten.

This TCR was recovered from a human donor in a cohort sampled during active COVID-19. The chain recombines TRBV5-4 with TRBJ1-2; 10 bases agree with TRBD1. Sequencing used peripheral blood. The CDR3 spells CASSAGQGNYGYTF. The CDR3 DNA reads as TGTGCCAGCAGTGCGGGACAGGGGAACTATGGCTACACCTTC.